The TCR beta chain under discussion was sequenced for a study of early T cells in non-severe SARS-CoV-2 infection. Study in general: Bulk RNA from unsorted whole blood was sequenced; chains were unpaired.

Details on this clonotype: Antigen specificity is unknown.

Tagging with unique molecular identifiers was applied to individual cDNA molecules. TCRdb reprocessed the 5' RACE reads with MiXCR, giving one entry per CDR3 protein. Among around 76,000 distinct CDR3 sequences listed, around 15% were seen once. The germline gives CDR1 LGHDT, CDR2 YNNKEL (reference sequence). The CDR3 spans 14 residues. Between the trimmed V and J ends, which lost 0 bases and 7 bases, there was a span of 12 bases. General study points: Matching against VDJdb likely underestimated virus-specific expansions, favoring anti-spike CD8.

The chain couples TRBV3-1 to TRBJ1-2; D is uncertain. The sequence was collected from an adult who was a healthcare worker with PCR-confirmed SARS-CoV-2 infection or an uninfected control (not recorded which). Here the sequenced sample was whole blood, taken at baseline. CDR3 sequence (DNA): TGTGCCAGCAGCCAAGATCATAGTACCCCTGGCTACACCTTC. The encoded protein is CASSQDHSTPGYTF. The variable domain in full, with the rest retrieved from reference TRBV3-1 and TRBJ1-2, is DTAVSQTPKYLVTQMGNDKSIKCEQNLGHDTMYWYKQDSKKFLKIMFSYNNKELIINETVPNRFSPKSPDKAHLNLHINSLELGDSAVYFCASSQDHSTPGYTFGSGTRLTVV.